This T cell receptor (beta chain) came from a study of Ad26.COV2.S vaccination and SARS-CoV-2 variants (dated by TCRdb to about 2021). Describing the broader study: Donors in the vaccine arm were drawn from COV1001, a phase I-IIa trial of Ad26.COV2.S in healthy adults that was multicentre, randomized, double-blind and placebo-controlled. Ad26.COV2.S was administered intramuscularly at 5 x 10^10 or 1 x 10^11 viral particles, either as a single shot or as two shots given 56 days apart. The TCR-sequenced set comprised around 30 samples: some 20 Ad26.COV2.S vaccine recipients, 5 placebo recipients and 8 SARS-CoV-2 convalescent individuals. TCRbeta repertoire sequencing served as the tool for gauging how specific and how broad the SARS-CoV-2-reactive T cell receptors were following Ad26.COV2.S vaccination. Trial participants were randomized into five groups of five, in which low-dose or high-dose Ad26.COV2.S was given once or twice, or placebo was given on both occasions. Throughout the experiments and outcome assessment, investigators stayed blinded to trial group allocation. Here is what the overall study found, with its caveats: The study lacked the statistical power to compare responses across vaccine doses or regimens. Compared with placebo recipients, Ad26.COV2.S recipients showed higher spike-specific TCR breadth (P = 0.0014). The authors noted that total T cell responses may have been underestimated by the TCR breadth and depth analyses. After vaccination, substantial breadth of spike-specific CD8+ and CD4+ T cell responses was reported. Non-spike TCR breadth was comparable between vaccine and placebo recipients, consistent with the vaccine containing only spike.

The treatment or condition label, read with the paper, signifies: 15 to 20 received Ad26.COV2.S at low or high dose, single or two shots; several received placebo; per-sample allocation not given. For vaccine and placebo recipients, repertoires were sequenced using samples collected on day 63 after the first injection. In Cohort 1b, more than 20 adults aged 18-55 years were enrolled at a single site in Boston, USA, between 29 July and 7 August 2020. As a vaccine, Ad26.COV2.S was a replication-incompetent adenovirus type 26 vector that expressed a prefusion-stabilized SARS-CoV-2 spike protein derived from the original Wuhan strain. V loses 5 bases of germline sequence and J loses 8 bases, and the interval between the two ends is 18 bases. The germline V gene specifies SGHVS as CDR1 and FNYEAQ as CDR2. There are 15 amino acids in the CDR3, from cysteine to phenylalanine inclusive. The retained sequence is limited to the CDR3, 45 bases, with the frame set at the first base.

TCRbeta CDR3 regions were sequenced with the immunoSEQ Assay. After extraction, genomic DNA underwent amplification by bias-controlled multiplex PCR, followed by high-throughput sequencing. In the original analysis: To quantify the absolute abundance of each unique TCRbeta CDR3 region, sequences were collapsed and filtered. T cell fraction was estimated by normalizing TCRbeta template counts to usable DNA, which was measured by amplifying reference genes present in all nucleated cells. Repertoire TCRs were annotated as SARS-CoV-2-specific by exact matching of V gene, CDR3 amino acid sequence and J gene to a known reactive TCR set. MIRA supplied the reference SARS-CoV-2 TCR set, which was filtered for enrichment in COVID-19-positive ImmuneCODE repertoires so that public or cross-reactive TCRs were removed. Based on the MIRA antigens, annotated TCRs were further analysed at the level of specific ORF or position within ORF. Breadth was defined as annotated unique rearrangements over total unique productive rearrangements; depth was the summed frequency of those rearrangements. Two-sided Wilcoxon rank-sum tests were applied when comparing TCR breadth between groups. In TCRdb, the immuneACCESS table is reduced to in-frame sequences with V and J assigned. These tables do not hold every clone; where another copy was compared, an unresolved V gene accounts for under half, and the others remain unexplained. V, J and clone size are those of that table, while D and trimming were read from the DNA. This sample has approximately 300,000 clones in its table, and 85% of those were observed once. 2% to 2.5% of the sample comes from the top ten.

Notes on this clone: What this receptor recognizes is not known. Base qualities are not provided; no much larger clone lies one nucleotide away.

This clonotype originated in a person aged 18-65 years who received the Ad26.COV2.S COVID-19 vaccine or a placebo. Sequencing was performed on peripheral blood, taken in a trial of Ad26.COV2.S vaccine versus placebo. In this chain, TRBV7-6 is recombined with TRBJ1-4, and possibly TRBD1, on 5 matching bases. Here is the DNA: TGTGCCAGCAGCCGGGGGGGAGAGGGTTGGGAAAAACTGTTTTTT. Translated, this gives CASSRGGEGWEKLFF.